The T cell receptor beta chain described here comes from a study of a mutant IDH1 vaccine in newly diagnosed glioma. Background on the study: Patients were pretreated with radiotherapy, temozolomide, or both, mostly both. Points from the study as a whole: Most patients, 85% to 95%, showed vaccine-induced immune responses. Pseudoprogression appeared unlinked to shifts in leading peripheral T cell clonotypes.

The V end was cut by 3 bases, the J end by 5 bases, with 10 bases between. Germline V gene sequence: CDR1 LNHDA, CDR2 SQIVND (reference sequence). The CDR3 length is 13 residues. TCRdb keeps only in-frame clones here, not all; method: immunoSEQ multiplex PCR. The profile shows around 49,000 clones, over 75% of them singletons. Time point in this sample: week 5, during vaccination. Each dose of the vaccine consisted of 300 ug of mutant IDH1 20-mer peptide, with topical imiquimod. This clone showed up just once. Antigen: not known. The origin of this receptor is a man aged 45-65 years with glioma. V is TRBV19 and J is TRBJ1-1, with TRBD1 as a possible D gene (5 bases). The material sequenced was PBMCs, taken from a glioma patient whose treatment included an IDH1 peptide vaccine. CDR3 in amino acids: CASSIEGRTEAFF. The CDR3 nucleotides are TGTGCCAGTAGTATTGAGGGGAGGACTGAAGCTTTCTTT.